This T cell receptor beta chain was observed in a study of blood T cell repertoires in COVID-19. Study at large: T cells, B-cell-depleted T cells, or PBMCs supplied cDNA or gDNA.

Some clones are missing from TCRdb's copy, which holds only in-frame ones; the method was immunoSEQ multiplex PCR. The table lists a few hundred thousand clones, about nine tenths of them singletons, with roughly 6.3% in the top ten. The CDR3 covers 14 residues. Trimming left V 1 base short and J 1 base short, with 7 bases between. From germline, CDR1 is SGHVS and CDR2 FNYEAQ. The sequenced sample consisted of peripheral blood. The gene calls are TRBV7-6 and TRBJ2-5; D remains unclear. This TCR was recovered from a woman in her twenties or thirties with COVID-19, enrolled during active disease. Here the CDR3 reads CASSLGAVQETQYF. In DNA form, the CDR3 reads TGTGCCAGCAGCTTAGGGGCCGTCCAAGAGACCCAGTACTTC. The whole variable domain, filled in from reference TRBV7-6 and TRBJ2-5, reads GAGVSQSPRYKVTKRGQDVALRCDPISGHVSLYWYRQALGQGPEFLTYFNYEAQQDKSGLPNDRFSAERPEGSISTLTIQRTEQRDSAMYRCASSLGAVQETQYFGPGTRLLVL.